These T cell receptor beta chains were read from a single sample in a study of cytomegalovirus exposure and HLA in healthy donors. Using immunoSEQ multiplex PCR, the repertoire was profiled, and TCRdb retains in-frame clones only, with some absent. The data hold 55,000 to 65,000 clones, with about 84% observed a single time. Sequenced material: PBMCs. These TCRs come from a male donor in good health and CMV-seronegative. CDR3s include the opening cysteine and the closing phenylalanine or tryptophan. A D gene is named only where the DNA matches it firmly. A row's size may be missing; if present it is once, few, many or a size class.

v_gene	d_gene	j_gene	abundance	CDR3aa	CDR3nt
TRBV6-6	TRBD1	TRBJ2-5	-	CASSYRQGIGETQYF	TGTGCCAGCAGTTACCGACAGGGGATAGGGGAGACCCAGTACTTC
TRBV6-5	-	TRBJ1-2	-	CASRRDGGAYGYTF	TGTGCCAGCAGAAGGGACGGGGGGGCCTATGGCTACACCTTC
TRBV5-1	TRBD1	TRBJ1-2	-	CASSSIQGAIDGYTF	TGCGCCAGCAGCTCAATACAGGGGGCGATCGATGGCTACACCTTC
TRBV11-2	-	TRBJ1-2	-	CASSLDSGGRYGYTF	TGTGCCAGCAGCTTAGATTCCGGGGGTCGGTATGGCTACACCTTC
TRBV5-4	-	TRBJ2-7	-	CASSLGTIQPHYEQYF	TGTGCCAGCAGCTTGGGAACTATTCAACCCCACTACGAGCAGTACTTC
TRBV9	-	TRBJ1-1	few	CASSVGSGALNTEAFF	TGTGCCAGCAGCGTAGGGTCAGGCGCTTTGAACACTGAAGCTTTCTTT
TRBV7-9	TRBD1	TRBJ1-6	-	CASSQGAAVSPLHF	TGTGCCAGCAGCCAGGGGGCGGCAGTTTCACCCCTCCACTTT
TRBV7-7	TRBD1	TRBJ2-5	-	CASSSGQGVRETQYF	TGTGCCAGCAGCTCGGGACAGGGAGTGAGAGAGACCCAGTACTTC
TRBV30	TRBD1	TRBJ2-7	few	CAWSPYDRQGWDEQYF	TGTGCCTGGAGTCCCTATGACCGACAGGGTTGGGACGAGCAGTACTTC
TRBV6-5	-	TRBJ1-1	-	CASSVSGDGTEAFF	TGTGCCAGCAGTGTTTCAGGGGACGGGACTGAAGCTTTCTTT
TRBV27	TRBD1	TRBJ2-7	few	CASSVTQGYEQYF	TGTGCCAGCAGTGTTACACAGGGGTACGAGCAGTACTTC
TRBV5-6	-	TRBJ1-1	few	CASSLGPAQVEAFF	TGTGCCAGCAGCTTGGGCCCCGCGCAAGTTGAAGCTTTCTTT
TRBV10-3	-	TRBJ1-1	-	CAISDPGKKNTEAFF	TGTGCCATCAGTGATCCAGGCAAGAAAAACACTGAAGCTTTCTTT
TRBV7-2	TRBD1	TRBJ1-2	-	CASSLTFMTGEGYTF	TGTGCCAGCAGCTTGACCTTCATGACAGGGGAAGGCTACACCTTC
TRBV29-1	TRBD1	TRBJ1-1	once	CSGGQGNTEAFF	TGCAGCGGGGGACAGGGGAACACTGAAGCTTTCTTT
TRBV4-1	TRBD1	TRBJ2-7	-	CASSLTGGSYEQYF	TGCGCCAGCAGCCTAACAGGGGGCAGCTACGAGCAGTACTTC
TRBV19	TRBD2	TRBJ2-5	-	CASSPGLAGQETQYF	TGTGCCAGTAGTCCCGGACTAGCGGGGCAAGAGACCCAGTACTTC
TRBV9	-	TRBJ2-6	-	CASSALFAGANVLTF	TGTGCCAGCAGCGCCCTTTTCGCTGGGGCCAACGTCCTGACTTTC
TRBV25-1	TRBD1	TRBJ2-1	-	CASRGRGNEQFF	TGTGCCAGCAGGGGCAGGGGGAATGAGCAGTTCTTC
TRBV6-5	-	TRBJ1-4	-	CASSPRGVLRGKLFF	TGTGCCAGCAGCCCCAGGGGAGTCCTTCGCGGGAAACTGTTTTTT
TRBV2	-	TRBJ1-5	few	CASSTHEGDQPQHF	TGTGCCAGCAGTACCCACGAGGGGGATCAGCCCCAGCATTTT
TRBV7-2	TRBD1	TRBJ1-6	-	CASRTGQGISPLHF	TGTGCCAGCAGGACCGGACAGGGCATTTCACCCCTCCACTTT